This TCR beta chain comes out of a study of cytomegalovirus exposure and HLA in healthy donors. Notes on the study in general: At a 0.05 false discovery rate, a later analysis found around 15,000 TCR beta sequences to be associated with HLA alleles.

With 5 bases clipped from V and 6 bases from J, the junction kept 3 bases outside the gene matches. CDR3 length: 13 amino acids. CDR1 SSHAT and CDR2 FNYEAQ come from the germline V gene (reference sequence). The PCR made use of 60 Vbeta and 13 Jbeta primers. Profiling relied on immunoSEQ multiplex PCR, and the TCRdb table lists in-frame clones only, not all of them. The data contain 150,000 to 200,000 clones, approximately 76% of them seen just once; the ten biggest clones take up around 2.1%. In its sample, this clone was seen a few times. Its antigen remains unknown. In the same sample, other DNA sequences code for this CDR3. The donors gave bone marrow, and they were healthy. At collection, donors were nominally healthy, but unrecorded immune exposures were probable.

The receptor comes from a female donor in good health and CMV-seronegative. J is TRBJ2-1 and V is TRBV7-7; 8 nucleotides agree with TRBD1. Sequencing was performed on PBMCs. The CDR3 reads CASSPDRGNEQFF. The CDR3 DNA is TGTGCCAGCAGCCCAGACAGGGGCAATGAGCAGTTCTTC.